The rows below give T cell receptor beta chains drawn from one sample of a study of T cell clonotyping in hematopoietic cell transplantation. Clones were sequenced by immunoSEQ multiplex PCR, and TCRdb holds only the in-frame ones, with some missing. The data contain 5,500 to 6,500 clones, roughly 90% of them singletons. The sample here was peripheral blood mononuclear cells, taken 100 days after allogeneic stem cell transplant. The receptors were sampled from a female patient in her 50s who had an allogeneic stem cell transplant from an unrelated donor, so T cells may come from the graft donor. Some clones in this sample may be carry-over from other donors' samples. The CDR3 runs from the conserved cysteine through the conserved F or W.

j_gene: TRBJ1-5
v_gene: TRBV6-5
CDR3aa: CASSPGTVFNQPQHF

j_gene: TRBJ2-1
v_gene: TRBV11-2
CDR3aa: CASRLSGEGNEQFF

j_gene: TRBJ2-5
v_gene: TRBV6-6
CDR3aa: CASSYDSGRETQYF

j_gene: TRBJ1-4
v_gene: TRBV30
CDR3aa: CAWSVLGSEKLFF

j_gene: TRBJ2-7
v_gene: TRBV11-2
CDR3aa: CASSLGSRRAEQYF

j_gene: TRBJ2-3
v_gene: TRBV5-1
CDR3aa: CASSPGTSGGTDTQYF

j_gene: TRBJ1-2
v_gene: TRBV15
CDR3aa: CATSRDKGTDYGYTF

j_gene: TRBJ1-1
v_gene: TRBV27
CDR3aa: CASISSRAGNTEAFF

j_gene: TRBJ1-1
v_gene: TRBV4-2
CDR3aa: CASSQEGGTEAFF

j_gene: TRBJ1-5
v_gene: TRBV6-5
CDR3aa: CASRDRGQPQHF

j_gene: TRBJ2-4
v_gene: TRBV6-1
CDR3aa: CASSRTDRSKNIQYF

j_gene: TRBJ2-7
v_gene: TRBV6-5
CDR3aa: CASSYSYSGGYEQYF

j_gene: TRBJ2-7
v_gene: TRBV2
CDR3aa: CASSEVTAGGLDSYEQYF

j_gene: TRBJ1-1
v_gene: TRBV5-6
CDR3aa: CASSFTQGRGTEAFF